This TCR beta chain derives from a study of T cells after yellow fever vaccination. Findings and limits, study-wide: Once the booster was given, most primary-vaccination clones reappeared, at around 95% for CD4 and more than 85% for CD8. When the response was secondary, it was weaker but reached its peak faster, day 5 versus 15. The presence of abundant clonotypes contaminating from the bulk population was possible in FACS-sorted repertoires.

CDR1 and CDR2 (germline): KGHSH, LQKENI. The germline V and J ends were trimmed by 2 bases and 0 bases, with 11 bases remaining between them. The CDR3 is 16 residues long. About this clonotype itself: As yet, its antigen is unknown.

5'RACE template switching generated TCR cDNA, adding a universal primer site and UMIs. TCRdb ran MiXCR on the 5' RACE reads and lists one entry per CDR3 protein. The sample lists hundreds of thousands of distinct CDR3 sequences, about 12% occurring once. The chain couples TRBV18 to TRBJ1-3; D unclear. The clonotype was recovered from a man aged 18 to 30 who received the YFV17D yellow fever vaccine. Sequences were derived from CD4+ T cells sorted from PBMCs, sampled 15 days after the yellow fever booster vaccination. The CDR3 DNA sequence: TGTGCCAGCTCACCAGCGGCCAGGTTCTCTGGAAACACCATATATTTT. Its translation is CASSPAARFSGNTIYF.